The clone carrying this TCR beta chain was recorded many times. MiXCR was run by TCRdb on the 5' RACE reads, yielding one entry per CDR3 protein. Of fewer than 20,000 distinct CDR3 sequences in the sample, 14% are singletons; the top ten hold 6% to 8.5%. These data belong to a study of neurological immune-mediated disorders. For sorted libraries, the input was about 960,000 CD4+ or CD8+ T cells. V was cut by 3 bases and J by 3 bases, with 8 bases left in between. The CDR3 is 14 residues long. Germline CDR1 and CDR2: MGHRA and YSYEKL. This rearrangement joins TRBV4-1 to TRBJ2-2; the D gene could be TRBD1 or TRBD2 (5 bases each). This TCR derives from a woman aged 55-75 years with HTLV-1-associated myelopathy (HAM/TSP). Sequencing used CD4+ T cells from blood. Here the CDR3 reads CASSQGDDTGELFF. CDR3 nucleotide sequence: TGCGCCAGCAGCCAGGGGGATGACACCGGGGAGCTGTTTTTT.